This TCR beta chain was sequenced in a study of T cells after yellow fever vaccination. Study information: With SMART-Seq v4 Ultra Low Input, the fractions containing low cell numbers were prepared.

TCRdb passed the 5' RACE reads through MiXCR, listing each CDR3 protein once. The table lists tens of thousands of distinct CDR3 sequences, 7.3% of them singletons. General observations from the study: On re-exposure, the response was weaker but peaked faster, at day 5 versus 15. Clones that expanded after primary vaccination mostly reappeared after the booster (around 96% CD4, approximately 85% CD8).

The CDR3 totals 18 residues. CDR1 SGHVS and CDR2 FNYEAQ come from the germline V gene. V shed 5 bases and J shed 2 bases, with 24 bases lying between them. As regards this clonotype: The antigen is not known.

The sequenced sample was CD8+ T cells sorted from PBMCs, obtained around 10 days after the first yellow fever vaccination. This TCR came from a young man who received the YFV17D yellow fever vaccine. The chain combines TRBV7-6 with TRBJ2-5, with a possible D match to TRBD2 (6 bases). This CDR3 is CASSPLSGGEGIQETQYF. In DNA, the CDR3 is TGTGCCAGCAGCCCATTAAGTGGCGGGGAAGGGATACAAGAGACCCAGTACTTC.